Below are 21 T cell receptor beta chains sequenced from a single sample in a study of blood T cells in healthy people across ages (dated by TCRdb to between 2014 and 2017). Library preparation used 5' RACE. Sequenced using an Illumina HiSeq 2500. A second PCR of about 6 to 11 cycles was run with a J-beta primer mix and a sample-barcoded 5' primer. Starting from the raw public reads, TCRdb applied fastp trimming at Q25, assembled clones with MiXCR and retained in-frame beta chains. One record per CDR3 amino acid sequence lists the most common genes and DNA. The sample table shows about 2 million distinct CDR3 sequences, and about 50% are seen once. The ten largest clones capture more than 2% of the sample. Sequencing used blood. The receptor set was obtained from a woman aged 40 to 55 in good health.

The chain links TRBV15 to TRBJ1-2; 9 nucleotides align to TRBD1. The CDR3 is 14 amino acids. The germline CDR1 and CDR2 sequences are LNHNV and YYDKDF (reference sequence). V lost 0 bases to trimming and J lost 5 bases; unmatched junction nucleotides: 1. As DNA, the CDR3 is TGTGCCACCAGCAGAGATGGACAGGGGTATGGCTACACCTTC. The encoded protein is CATSRDGQGYGYTF.

Worth noting for this clonotype: The junction departs from the called germline gene at one end, perhaps through a read error. The chain carries TRBV3-1 and TRBJ1-2, with TRBD1 identical over 9 bases. This CDR3 region has 15 residues. Germline V gives CDR1 LGHDT, CDR2 YNNKEL (reference sequence). The chain's CDR3 is CASSPNRGRGYGHTF. The CDR3 DNA reads as TGTGCCAGCAGCCCGAACAGGGGGCGCGGGTATGGCCACACCTTC.

This clonotype was seen a handful of times. CDR3 nucleotide sequence: TGTGCCAGCAGCCAATACGGGACAGAAAAAAGTGGCTACACCTTC. It codes for CASSQYGTEKSGYTF. The chain is built from TRBV3-1 and TRBJ1-2; 7 bases match TRBD1. Germline lookup yields CDR1 LGHDT and CDR2 YNNKEL (reference sequence). The CDR3 covers 15 residues. With 2 bases clipped from V and 7 bases from J, the junction kept 10 bases outside the gene matches.

The chain links TRBV18 to TRBJ1-1; D is possibly TRBD1 (6 bases). This CDR3 has 15 amino acids. V gave up 3 bases and J gave up 0 bases, with 11 bases separating them. Looked up from germline, CDR1 is KGHSH and CDR2 is LQKENI. DNA for the CDR3: TGTGCCAGCTCACCGTGGGGACAAATGAACACTGAAGCTTTCTTT. It is translated as CASSPWGQMNTEAFF.

Remarks on this clonotype: A much larger clone differs from this one at a single base, so this may be a read error. This chain joins TRBV7-2 and TRBJ2-4, with D unclear. Germline values: CDR1 SGHTA, CDR2 FQGNSA. CDR3 length equals 15 residues. CDR3 protein: CASSLGRTAKNVQYF. CDR3 nucleotide sequence: TGTGCCAGCAGCTTAGGACGAACAGCCAAAAACGTTCAGTACTTC.

This clonotype was seen a few times. The J gene is TRBJ1-2, the V gene TRBV12-3 or TRBV12-4, with TRBD1 as a possible D gene (5 bases). Trimming cost V 4 bases and J 0 bases, with 12 bases left between them. CDR3 length: 15 residues. The chain's CDR3 is CASSSTDSSNYGYTF. In DNA, the CDR3 is TGTGCCAGCAGTTCGACAGACAGTTCTAACTATGGCTACACCTTC.

The V call is TRBV20-1, the J call TRBJ1-3; D unresolved. The germline gives CDR1 DFQATT, CDR2 SNEGSKA (reference sequence). The CDR3 sequence is 14 residues long. V was shortened by 0 bases and J by 1 base, with 7 bases between the two germline ends. DNA for the CDR3: TGCAGTGCTAGAGATCAAGGGTCTGGAAACACCATATATTTT. Translating gives CSARDQGSGNTIYF.

V usage is TRBV29-1 and J usage is TRBJ2-3, with a weak D call TRBD1 (5 bases). CDR1 and CDR2 from the germline V gene are SQVTM and ANQGSEA. This CDR3 spans 13 amino acids. Trimming removed 4 bases from V and 3 bases from J, with 11 bases in between. The CDR3 region is CSVGQLTTDTQYF. The CDR3 DNA follows: TGCAGCGTTGGACAGCTAACGACAGATACGCAGTATTTT.

The CDR3 loop is CASSTGQDTQYF. In DNA form, the CDR3 reads TGTGCCAGCAGTACAGGTCAGGATACGCAGTATTTT. This sequence joins TRBV7-2 and TRBJ2-3; tentatively, D is TRBD1 (5 bases). CDR3 length equals 12 residues. CDR1 SGHTA and CDR2 FQGNSA come from the germline V gene. The V end was cut by 6 bases, the J end by 6 bases, with 10 bases between.

J is TRBJ2-1 and V is TRBV4-1; D possibly matches TRBD1 or TRBD2 (5 bases each). The germline V and J ends were trimmed by 5 bases and 4 bases, with 15 bases remaining between them. This CDR3 has 15 amino acids. CDR1 and CDR2 from the germline V gene are MGHRA and YSYEKL. The CDR3 reads CASSFRDARYNEQFF. CDR3 sequence (DNA): TGCGCCAGCAGCTTCCGGGACGCGCGTTACAATGAGCAGTTCTTC.

This clonotype was counted only a few times. V gene TRBV29-1 combines with J gene TRBJ2-3; D is perhaps TRBD1 (5 bases). V lost 4 bases to trimming and J lost 2 bases, with 13 bases between them. The length of the CDR3 is 14 residues. The germline CDR1 and CDR2 sequences are SQVTM and ANQGSEA. CDR3 loop: CSVAQGWDTDTQYF. The DNA of the CDR3 is TGCAGCGTTGCCCAGGGCTGGGACACAGATACGCAGTATTTT.

This chain uses TRBV6-2 or TRBV6-3 with TRBJ2-7; possible D gene TRBD2, 5 bases. Germline loops: CDR1 MNHEY, CDR2 SVGEGT. The CDR3 covers 16 residues. V shed 6 bases and J shed 2 bases, with 20 bases lying between them. CDR3 in amino acids: CASRRPDGIIPYEQYF. As DNA, the CDR3 is TGTGCCAGCAGAAGGCCGGACGGGATAATACCCTACGAGCAGTACTTC.

The chain carries TRBV4-1 and TRBJ1-2; possible D gene TRBD1, 6 bases. Per the germline V gene, CDR1 is MGHRA and CDR2 is YSYEKL. V was pared by 1 base and J by 10 bases, with 13 bases between. The CDR3 extends over 13 amino acids. CDR3: CASSQGTGLDYTF. CDR3 nucleotide sequence: TGCGCCAGCAGCCAAGGTACAGGGCTTGACTACACCTTC.

Comments on this clonotype: The junction shows a germline mismatch at one end, possibly a read error. This chain links TRBV20-1 with TRBJ1-2; perhaps TRBD1 as D (6 bases). This CDR3 is 14 amino acids long. CDR1 is DFQATT and CDR2 is SNEGSKA in the germline V gene (reference sequence). The CDR3: CSAYNDRRLTGYTF. The CDR3 region has the DNA TGTAGTGCTTACAACGACAGGCGGCTCACTGGCTACACCTTC.

The chain carries TRBV4-1 and TRBJ2-7, with 12 bases aligning to TRBD2. Germline trimming cut 1 base from V and 1 base from J; bases unmatched to any gene: 2. The CDR3 consists of 16 residues. Germline CDR1 reads MGHRA; CDR2 reads YSYEKL. In DNA form, the CDR3 reads TGCGCCAGCAGCCAAGCGGGACTAGCGGGTTCCTACGAGCAGTACTTC. This encodes CASSQAGLAGSYEQYF.

The chain is built from TRBV7-2 and TRBJ2-7; TRBD1 agrees at 9 bases. Germline loops: CDR1 SGHTA, CDR2 FQGNSA. V shed 5 bases, J shed 2 bases, and the junction held 7 bases outside the gene matches. This CDR3 comprises 15 residues. The CDR3 DNA is TGTGCCAGCAGCCCGGGACGGACAGGGGCCTACGAGCAGTACTTC. Translated, it gives CASSPGRTGAYEQYF. The full variable domain, in which reference TRBV7-2 and TRBJ2-7 provide the parts outside the CDR3, is GAGVSQSPSNKVTEKGKDVELRCDPISGHTALYWYRQSLGQGLEFLIYFQGNSAPDKSGLPSDRFSAERTGGSVSTLTIQRTQQEDSAVYLCASSPGRTGAYEQYFGPGTRLTVT.

The chain combines TRBV5-1 with TRBJ2-2; 8 bases fit TRBD1. The V gene end was trimmed by 4 bases and the J gene end by 6 bases; junction bases not matched to a gene: 11. CDR1 SGHRS and CDR2 YFSETQ come from the germline V gene. The CDR3 length is 16 residues. The CDR3 loop reads CASSQRPSGGAGELFF. CDR3 bases: TGCGCCAGCAGCCAGCGGCCCTCAGGGGGCGCCGGGGAGCTGTTTTTT.

V and J are TRBV27 and TRBJ1-1; D might be TRBD1 (6 bases). V lost 7 bases, J lost 6 bases, and 18 bases lay in between. The germline CDR1 and CDR2 sequences are MNHEY and SMNVEV (reference sequence). There are 14 residues in the CDR3. This CDR3 reads CASTSRGAGAEAFF. The DNA of the CDR3 is TGTGCCAGCACCTCGCGGGGGGCTGGGGCTGAAGCTTTCTTT.

V usage is TRBV6-5 and J usage is TRBJ2-5, with D uncertain. Judging by the DNA end, TRBJ2-7 fits better; the J call may be wrong. The germline V gene has CDR1 MNHEY and CDR2 SVGAGI. The CDR3 has 16 amino acids. The CDR3 reads CASSPIDDAATYEQYF. As DNA, the CDR3 is TGTGCCAGCAGCCCCATTGATGATGCGGCAACCTACGAGCAGTACTTC.

The rearrangement joins TRBV7-8 to TRBJ2-7; D possibly corresponds to TRBD1 (6 bases). V was clipped by 3 bases and J by 3 bases, with 12 bases between them. Germline V gene sequence: CDR1 SGHVS, CDR2 FQNEAQ. This CDR3 has 14 amino acids. The CDR3 bases are TGTGCCAGCAGCTTCAGGGACACAGTCTACGAGCAGTACTTC. It translates to CASSFRDTVYEQYF.

CDR3 sequence: CASSPWGLVTDTQYF. For the CDR3, the DNA is TGTGCCAGCAGCCCCTGGGGACTAGTAACAGATACGCAGTATTTT. This chain connects TRBV27 to TRBJ2-3; TRBD2 matches 8 bases. V shed 6 bases, J shed 3 bases, and the junction held 8 bases outside the gene matches. The CDR3 sequence is 15 residues long. Germline-derived CDR1 and CDR2 are MNHEY and SMNVEV (reference sequence).